This TCR beta chain was sequenced for a study of identical twins. This clonotype has a count of ten or more. As yet, its antigen is unknown. Study-wide results and caveats: Twins' surplus sharing was weaker for beta out-of-frame sequences. Because invariant MAIT and iNKT cells could be present, zero-insertion analyses could be partly confounded. Abundant beta clonotypes from cord blood bore fewer insertions; memory repertoires lacked this pattern.

TCRdb re-analysed the 5' RACE reads in MiXCR, keeping a single row per CDR3 protein. The sample includes roughly 1,500,000 distinct CDR3 sequences, under 35% of them seen just once. The material sequenced was cord blood. The sequence derives from a newborn girl in good health.

Here the CDR3 reads CASSQASGGYNEQFF. CDR3 in DNA: TGCGCCAGCAGCCAGGCTAGCGGGGGTTACAATGAGCAGTTCTTC. The V and J genes are TRBV4-1 and TRBJ2-1; 10 bases map to TRBD2. CDR1 and CDR2 from the germline V gene are MGHRA and YSYEKL. The CDR3 is made up of 15 amino acids. Losses at the gene ends were 3 bases for V and 4 bases for J; bases not matched to a gene: 3.